The present TCR beta chain was sequenced within a study of T cell repertoires in cytomegalovirus infection. Study context: CMV epitopes in the study were HLA-C-restricted (recently identified) and HLA-B-restricted (well studied). Shared public TCR beta signatures pointed to both CMV infection and a matching HLA type. Regarding the study as a whole: Summed frequency of shared TCR beta families picked out CMV carriers who also had the relevant HLA. CMV-specific TCR beta clonotypes restricted by HLA-C were the ones dominating the ex vivo response.

TCRdb ran MiXCR on the reads and lists one entry per CDR3 protein. The sample carries roughly 700,000 distinct CDR3 sequences, roughly a third recorded once. This clonotype has more than one count but fewer than ten. The antigen is unknown. The sequences come from cultured PBMCs, collected from culture after CMV antigen stimulation. The clonotype originates from a human donor in good health (CMV status not recorded). Some clones in this sample may be carry-over from other donors' samples.

The CDR3 sequence: CASSVSPRGQETQYF. The CDR3 region has the DNA TGTGCCAGCAGCGTAAGCCCCAGGGGGCAGGAGACCCAGTACTTC. The gene calls are TRBV9 and TRBJ2-5; 8 nucleotides line up with TRBD1. The CDR3 extends over 15 amino acids. Germline V CDR1 and CDR2: SGDLS, YYNGEE. J lost 5 bases, V lost 1 base, and 7 bases had no gene match.